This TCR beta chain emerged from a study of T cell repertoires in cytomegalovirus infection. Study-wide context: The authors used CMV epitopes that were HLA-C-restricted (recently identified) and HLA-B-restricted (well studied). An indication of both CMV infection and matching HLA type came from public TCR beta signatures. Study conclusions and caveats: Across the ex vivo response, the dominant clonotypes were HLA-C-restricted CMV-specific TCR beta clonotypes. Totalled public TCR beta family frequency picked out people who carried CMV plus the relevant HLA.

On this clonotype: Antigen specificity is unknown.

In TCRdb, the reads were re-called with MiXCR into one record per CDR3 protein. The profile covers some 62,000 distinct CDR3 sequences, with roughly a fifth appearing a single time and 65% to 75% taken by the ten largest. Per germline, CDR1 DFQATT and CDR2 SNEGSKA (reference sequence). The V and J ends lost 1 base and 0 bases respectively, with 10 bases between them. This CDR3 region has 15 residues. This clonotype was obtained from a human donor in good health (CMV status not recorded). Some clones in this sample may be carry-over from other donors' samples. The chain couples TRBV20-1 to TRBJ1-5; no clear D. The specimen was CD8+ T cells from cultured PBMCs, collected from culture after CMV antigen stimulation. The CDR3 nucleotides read TGCAGTGCTAGAGTGGCGGATATTAGCAATCAGCCCCAGCATTTT. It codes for CSARVADISNQPQHF.